This T cell receptor (beta chain) was identified in a study of blood T cell repertoires in COVID-19. Ages ranged from 18 to 89 years, with residence in around 24 US areas. V lost 1 base, J lost 7 bases, and 7 bases stayed unmatched. Germline V gene sequence: CDR1 MDHEN, CDR2 SYDVKM. CDR3 length equals 16 residues. The repertoire was sequenced with immunoSEQ multiplex PCR; TCRdb's copy has only in-frame clones and lacks some. In the table there are 200,000 to 250,000 clones, almost 90% of which are singletons. This sequence originates from a woman between 45 and 65 years old with acute COVID-19. The rearrangement uses TRBV28 and TRBJ2-2, with 9 nucleotides matching TRBD2. Sequenced input: PBMCs or T cells enriched from blood (not recorded which). The CDR3 bases are TGTGCCAGCAGTTTATTGGCGGGAGGGATTGGCGGGGAGCTGTTTTTT. The encoded protein is CASSLLAGGIGGELFF.